A selection of T cell receptor beta chains follows, all from one sample in a study of T cell responses to AZD1222 COVID-19 vaccine. Assay used: immunoSEQ multiplex PCR; TCRdb lists only in-frame clones, some missing. The sample consists of 150,000 to 200,000 clones, almost 90% of them appearing once. Source: peripheral blood, taken on day 0 of AZD1222 vaccination. The receptors were sampled from an adult in good health. The CDR3 runs from the conserved cysteine through the conserved F or W. D genes are given only for firm matches. Some rows mark clone size as missing; the rest say once, few, many or name a class of expanded clone.

CDR3 protein,CDR3 DNA,clone size,J gene,V gene,D gene
CASSDGGAYNSPLHF,TGTGCCAGCAGTGACGGGGGTGCCTATAATTCACCCCTCCACTTT,.,TRBJ1-6,TRBV2,.
CASSLTVKETQYF,TGTGCCAGCAGTCTGACAGTTAAAGAGACCCAGTACTTC,.,TRBJ2-5,TRBV27,.
CATSGPGQSYEQYF,TGTGCCACCAGTGGTCCGGGACAGAGCTACGAGCAGTACTTC,.,TRBJ2-7,TRBV24-1,TRBD1
CASSLTTGTYEQYF,TGTGCCAGCAGCCTTACCACAGGGACCTACGAGCAGTACTTC,.,TRBJ2-7,TRBV5-5,.
CASSVDRHLPGNTIYF,TGTGCCAGCAGCGTAGATCGGCATTTGCCCGGAAACACCATATATTTT,.,TRBJ1-3,TRBV9,.
CASSPIKGNEQFF,TGTGCCAGCAGTCCCATTAAGGGCAATGAGCAGTTCTTC,.,TRBJ2-1,TRBV6-4,.
CASSLSGTAYNSPLHF,TGTGCCAGCAGCTTAAGTGGGACAGCCTATAATTCACCCCTCCACTTT,.,TRBJ1-6,TRBV7-6,TRBD1
CAYLPPLIYEQYF,TGTGCCTATCTACCGCCCCTCATCTACGAGCAGTACTTC,.,TRBJ2-7,TRBV7-2,.
CASSWIGGLNTGELFF,TGTGCCAGCAGTTGGATTGGGGGCTTGAACACCGGGGAGCTGTTTTTT,.,TRBJ2-2,TRBV6-6,.
CASSVGPGEGDTQYF,TGTGCCAGCAGCGTAGGTCCCGGGGAGGGAGATACGCAGTATTTT,.,TRBJ2-3,TRBV9,TRBD2
CAISDHNQETQYF,TGTGCCATCAGTGACCACAACCAAGAGACCCAGTACTTC,.,TRBJ2-5,TRBV10-3,.
CATSRDRGAYYNEQFF,TGTGCCACCAGCAGAGATCGCGGGGCTTACTACAATGAGCAGTTCTTC,.,TRBJ2-1,TRBV15,.
CASSLDPGQGKNIQYF,TGTGCCAGCAGCTTAGACCCGGGACAGGGGAAAAACATTCAGTACTTC,.,TRBJ2-4,TRBV11-1,TRBD1
CASSLAPGQGEANEKLFF,TGTGCCAGCAGCTTAGCCCCGGGACAGGGAGAGGCTAATGAAAAACTGTTTTTT,.,TRBJ1-4,TRBV7-8,TRBD1
CASSWTGSGYEQYF,TGTGCCAGCAGTTGGACAGGAAGCGGCTACGAGCAGTACTTC,.,TRBJ2-7,TRBV5-4,TRBD1
CATSRGAGAGQETQYF,TGTGCCACCAGCAGAGGGGCTGGGGCTGGCCAAGAGACCCAGTACTTC,.,TRBJ2-5,TRBV15,.
CASSPGGGTGNSPLHF,TGTGCCAGCAGCCCAGGAGGTGGGACGGGAAATTCACCCCTCCACTTT,.,TRBJ1-6,TRBV9,.
CASSSTGAYYGYTF,TGTGCCAGCAGCTCAACAGGGGCCTACTATGGCTACACCTTC,.,TRBJ1-2,TRBV7-9,TRBD1
CASSQLAGGPHEQFF,TGTGCCAGCAGTCAACTAGCGGGGGGGCCCCATGAGCAGTTCTTC,few,TRBJ2-1,TRBV6-5,TRBD2
CASSLTRNTEAFF,TGTGCCAGCAGTTTAACCAGAAACACTGAAGCTTTCTTT,.,TRBJ1-1,TRBV27,.
CATSRDRGGTSSYEQYF,TGTGCCACCAGCAGAGATCGGGGCGGGACAAGCTCCTACGAGCAGTACTTC,.,TRBJ2-7,TRBV15,.
CASSASGGALAQYF,TGTGCCAGCAGTGCCAGCGGGGGGGCCCTAGCGCAGTATTTT,.,TRBJ2-3,TRBV2,TRBD2
CASSSGQGNSPLHF,TGTGCCAGCAGCTCGGGACAGGGGAATTCACCCCTCCACTTT,.,TRBJ1-6,TRBV7-2,TRBD1
CSAGFTGELFF,TGCAGTGCAGGGTTCACCGGGGAGCTGTTTTTT,.,TRBJ2-2,TRBV20-1,.
CASSGDSYEQYF,TGTGCCAGCAGCGGGGACAGCTACGAGCAGTACTTC,.,TRBJ2-7,TRBV2,TRBD1
CASSLGQGRDEQYF,TGTGCCAGCAGCCTAGGACAGGGGAGGGACGAGCAGTACTTC,.,TRBJ2-7,TRBV7-6,TRBD1
CASSLGLAADTQYF,TGTGCCAGCAGCCTAGGACTAGCAGCAGATACGCAGTATTTT,.,TRBJ2-3,TRBV5-4,TRBD2
CASSLSGSYYEQYF,TGTGCCAGCAGCCTTAGCGGGAGTTACTACGAGCAGTACTTC,once,TRBJ2-7,TRBV7-9,TRBD2